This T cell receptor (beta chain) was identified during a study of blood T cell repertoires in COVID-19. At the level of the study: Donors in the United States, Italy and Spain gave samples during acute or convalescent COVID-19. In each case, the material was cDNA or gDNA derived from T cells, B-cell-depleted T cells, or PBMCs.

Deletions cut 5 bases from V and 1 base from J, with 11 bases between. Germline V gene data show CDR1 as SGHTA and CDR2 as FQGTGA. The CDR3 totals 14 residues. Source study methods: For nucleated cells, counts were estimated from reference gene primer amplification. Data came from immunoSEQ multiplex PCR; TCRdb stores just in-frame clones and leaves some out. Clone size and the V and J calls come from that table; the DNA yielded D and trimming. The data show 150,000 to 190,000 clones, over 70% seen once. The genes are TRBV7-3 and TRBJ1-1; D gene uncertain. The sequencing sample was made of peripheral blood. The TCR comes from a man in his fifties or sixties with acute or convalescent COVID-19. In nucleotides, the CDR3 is TGTGCCAGCAGCCCGAACTCAGGGAACACTGAAGCTTTCTTT. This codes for CASSPNSGNTEAFF.